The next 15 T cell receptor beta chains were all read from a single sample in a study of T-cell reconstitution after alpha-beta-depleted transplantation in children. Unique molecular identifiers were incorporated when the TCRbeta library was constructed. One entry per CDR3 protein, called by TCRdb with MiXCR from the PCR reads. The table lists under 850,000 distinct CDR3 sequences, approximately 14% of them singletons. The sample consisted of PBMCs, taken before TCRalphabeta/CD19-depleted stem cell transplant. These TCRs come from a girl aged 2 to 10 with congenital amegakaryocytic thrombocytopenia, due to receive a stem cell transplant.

The CDR3 nucleotides read TGTGCCAGTTCAACAGCTGGGGCCAACGTCCTGACTTTC. This codes for CASSTAGANVLTF. The V gene is TRBV19, the J gene TRBJ2-6; D is ambiguous. This CDR3 spans 13 amino acids. The V end lost 8 bases, the J end lost 2 bases, and 7 bases lay between the germline ends. Germline CDR1 LNHDA, CDR2 SQIVND (reference sequence).

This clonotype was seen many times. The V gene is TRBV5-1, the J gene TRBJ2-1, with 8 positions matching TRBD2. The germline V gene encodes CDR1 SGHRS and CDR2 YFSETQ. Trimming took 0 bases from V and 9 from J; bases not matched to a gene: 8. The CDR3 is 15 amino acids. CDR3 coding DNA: TGCGCCAGCAGCTTGGAAGCCGGGACTAGAGGTGAGCAGTTCTTC. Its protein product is CASSLEAGTRGEQFF. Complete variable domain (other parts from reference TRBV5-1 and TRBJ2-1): KAGVTQTPRYLIKTRGQQVTLSCSPISGHRSVSWYQQTPGQGLQFLFEYFSETQRNKGNFPGRFSGRQFSNSRSEMNVSTLELGDSALYLCASSLEAGTRGEQFFGPGTRLTVL.

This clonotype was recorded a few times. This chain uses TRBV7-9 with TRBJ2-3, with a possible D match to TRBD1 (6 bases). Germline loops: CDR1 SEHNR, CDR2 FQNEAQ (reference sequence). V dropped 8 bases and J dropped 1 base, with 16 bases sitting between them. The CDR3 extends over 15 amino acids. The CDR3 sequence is CASFDRSDGTDTQYF. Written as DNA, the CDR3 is TGTGCCAGCTTCGACAGGTCGGACGGCACAGATACGCAGTATTTT.

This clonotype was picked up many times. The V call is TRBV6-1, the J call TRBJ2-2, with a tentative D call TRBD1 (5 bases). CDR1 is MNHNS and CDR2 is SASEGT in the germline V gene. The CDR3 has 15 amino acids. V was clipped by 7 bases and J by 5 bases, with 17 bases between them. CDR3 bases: TGTGCCAGCACGAATGCGGCAGGGCTGACCGGGGAGCTGTTTTTT. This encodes CASTNAAGLTGELFF.

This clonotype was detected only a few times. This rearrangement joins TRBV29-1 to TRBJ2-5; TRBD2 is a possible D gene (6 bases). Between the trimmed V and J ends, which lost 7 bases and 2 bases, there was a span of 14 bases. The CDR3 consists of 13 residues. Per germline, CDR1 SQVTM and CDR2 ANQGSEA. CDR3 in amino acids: CSAYRREQETQYF. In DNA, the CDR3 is TGCAGCGCGTATCGACGGGAGCAAGAGACCCAGTACTTC.

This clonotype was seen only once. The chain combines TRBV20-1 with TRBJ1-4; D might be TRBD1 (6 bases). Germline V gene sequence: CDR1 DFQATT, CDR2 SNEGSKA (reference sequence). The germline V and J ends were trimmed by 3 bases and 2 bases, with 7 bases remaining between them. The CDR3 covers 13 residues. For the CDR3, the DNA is TGCAGTGCTAGGAGGGGGACTAATGAAAAACTGTTTTTT. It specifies CSARRGTNEKLFF.

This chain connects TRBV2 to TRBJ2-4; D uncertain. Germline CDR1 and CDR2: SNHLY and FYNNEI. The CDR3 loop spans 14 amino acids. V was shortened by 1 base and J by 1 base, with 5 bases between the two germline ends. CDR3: CASSEDTAKNIQYF. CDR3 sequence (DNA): TGTGCCAGCAGTGAAGACACGGCCAAAAACATTCAGTACTTC.

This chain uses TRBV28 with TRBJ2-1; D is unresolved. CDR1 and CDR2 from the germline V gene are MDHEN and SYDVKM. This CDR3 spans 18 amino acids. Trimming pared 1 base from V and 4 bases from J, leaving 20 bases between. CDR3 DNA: TGTGCCAGCAGTTTATTCCGACCGACCAGCCCTTCTTACAATGAGCAGTTCTTC. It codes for CASSLFRPTSPSYNEQFF.

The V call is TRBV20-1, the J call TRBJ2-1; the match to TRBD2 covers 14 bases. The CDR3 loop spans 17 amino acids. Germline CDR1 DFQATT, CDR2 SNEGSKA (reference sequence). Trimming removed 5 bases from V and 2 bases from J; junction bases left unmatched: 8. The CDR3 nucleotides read TGCAGTGCTTCGACTAGCGGGAGGGCCGGGGCCTACAATGAGCAGTTCTTC. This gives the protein CSASTSGRAGAYNEQFF.

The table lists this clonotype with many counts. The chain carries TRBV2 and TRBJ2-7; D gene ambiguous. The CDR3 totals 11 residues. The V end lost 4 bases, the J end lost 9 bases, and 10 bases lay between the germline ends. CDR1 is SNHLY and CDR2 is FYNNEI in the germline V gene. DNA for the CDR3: TGTGCCAGCAGTGGGATAGTCCCGCAGTACTTC. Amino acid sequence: CASSGIVPQYF.

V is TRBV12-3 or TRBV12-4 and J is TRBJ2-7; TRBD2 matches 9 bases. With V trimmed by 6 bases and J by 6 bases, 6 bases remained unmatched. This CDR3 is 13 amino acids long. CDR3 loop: CASSRGLAPEQYF. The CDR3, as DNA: TGTGCCAGCAGCCGGGGACTAGCTCCCGAGCAGTACTTC.

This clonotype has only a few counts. DNA of the CDR3: TGTGCCAGCAGTCTGGGAGCTAGCGGGATGTATGGAGAGACCCAGTACTTC. This encodes CASSLGASGMYGETQYF. This sequence joins TRBV9 and TRBJ2-5, with TRBD2 matching 9 bases. Germline CDR1 SGDLS, CDR2 YYNGEE. V trimming: 5 bases; J trimming: 4 bases; junction bases outside the gene matches: 15. CDR3 length equals 17 residues.

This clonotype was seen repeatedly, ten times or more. CDR3 amino acids: CSVEEGGSWNTEAFF. In nucleotides, the CDR3 is TGCAGCGTTGAAGAAGGGGGGTCTTGGAACACTGAAGCTTTCTTT. The rearrangement joins TRBV29-1 to TRBJ1-1; possibly TRBD1 for D (6 bases). This CDR3 has 15 amino acids. CDR1 and CDR2 from the germline V gene are SQVTM and ANQGSEA. Trimming pared 0 bases from V and 1 base from J, leaving 12 bases between.

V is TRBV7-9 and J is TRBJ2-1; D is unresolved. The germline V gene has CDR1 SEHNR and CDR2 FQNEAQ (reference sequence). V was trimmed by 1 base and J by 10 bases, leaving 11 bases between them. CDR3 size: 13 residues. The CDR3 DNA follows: TGTGCCAGCAGCTTAGGGGTCTTAGGGGAGCAGTTCTTC. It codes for CASSLGVLGEQFF.

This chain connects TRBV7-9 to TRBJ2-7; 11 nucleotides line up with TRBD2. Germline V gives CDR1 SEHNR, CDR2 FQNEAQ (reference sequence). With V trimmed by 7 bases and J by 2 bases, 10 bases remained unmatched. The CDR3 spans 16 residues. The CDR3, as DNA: TGTGCCAGCACATTAGCGGGAGGGGCGCCAACCTACGAGCAGTACTTC. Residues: CASTLAGGAPTYEQYF.